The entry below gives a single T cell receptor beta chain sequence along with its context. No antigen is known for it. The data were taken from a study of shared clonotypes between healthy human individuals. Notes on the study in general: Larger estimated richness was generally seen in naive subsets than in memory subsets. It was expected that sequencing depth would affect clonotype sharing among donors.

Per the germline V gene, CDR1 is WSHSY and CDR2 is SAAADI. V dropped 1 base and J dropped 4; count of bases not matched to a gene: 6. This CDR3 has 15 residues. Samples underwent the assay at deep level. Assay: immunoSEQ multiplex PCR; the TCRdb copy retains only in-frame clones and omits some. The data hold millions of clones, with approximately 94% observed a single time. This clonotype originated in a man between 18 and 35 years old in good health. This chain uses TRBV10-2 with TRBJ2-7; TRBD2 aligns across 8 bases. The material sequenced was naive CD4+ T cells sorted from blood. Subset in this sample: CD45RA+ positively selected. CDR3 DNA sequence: TGCGCCAGCAGTGAGTTCCGCGGGGGGCCATACGAGCAGTACTTC. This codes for CASSEFRGGPYEQYF.